Below are 29 T cell receptor beta chains sequenced from a single sample in a study of blood T cell repertoires in COVID-19. Method: immunoSEQ multiplex PCR; TCRdb's copy keeps in-frame clones and lacks some. The repertoire holds about 150,000 clones, with roughly 87% as singletons. Sample: peripheral blood. Every receptor here comes from an older woman with active or convalescent COVID-19.

The genes are TRBV2 and TRBJ1-1; TRBD1 aligns across 10 bases. Germline V gene lookup returns CDR1 SNHLY and CDR2 FYNNEI. This CDR3 region has 14 residues. The J segment lost 5 bases and the V segment lost 7 bases, leaving 7 bases of the junction unmatched. CDR3 nucleotides: TGTGCCAGCACTTTGGACAGGGGGAATACTGAAGCTTTCTTT. This translates into CASTLDRGNTEAFF.

This clone appeared once. The rearrangement links TRBV9 to TRBJ1-1, with 10 bases aligning to TRBD1. The V segment lost 4 bases and the J segment 3 bases; nucleotides outside the gene matches: 6. Per germline, CDR1 SGDLS and CDR2 YYNGEE. The CDR3 length is 15 residues. The CDR3 nucleotides are TGTGCCAGCAGCTTTATGGGACAGGGGTACACTGAAGCTTTCTTT. Amino acid sequence: CASSFMGQGYTEAFF. The full variable domain, its missing parts supplied by reference TRBV9 and TRBJ1-1, is DSGVTQTPKHLITATGQRVTLRCSPRSGDLSVYWYQQSLDQGLQFLIQYYNGEERAKGNILERFSAQQFPDLHSELNLSSLELGDSALYFCASSFMGQGYTEAFFGQGTRLTVV.

The chain combines TRBV5-5 with TRBJ1-2; 7 bases fit TRBD1. This CDR3 is 15 amino acids long. The ends lost 3 bases at V and 3 bases at J; junction bases unmatched: 8. Germline lookup yields CDR1 SGHKS and CDR2 YYEKEE (reference sequence). The CDR3 sequence: CASSSPGQIHYGYTF. The CDR3 bases are TGTGCCAGCAGCTCCCCGGGACAGATCCACTATGGCTACACCTTC.

The chain employs TRBV30 and TRBJ2-7; TRBD1 matches 9 bases. The CDR3 covers 12 residues. J gave up 5 bases and V 5 bases, and 4 bases lay outside the gene matches. Germline CDR1 reads GTSNPN; CDR2 reads SVGIG (reference sequence). CDR3 DNA: TGTGCCTGGGGGGGGACAGGGCACGAGCAGTACTTC. As protein: CAWGGTGHEQYF.

This clone came up a few times. The chain carries TRBV9 and TRBJ2-6; 7 bases fit TRBD1. Germline V gives CDR1 SGDLS, CDR2 YYNGEE. The V segment lost 3 bases and the J segment 0 bases; nucleotides outside the gene matches: 9. This CDR3 contains 18 residues. The CDR3 loop reads CASSAPTGILSGANVLTF. In DNA form, the CDR3 reads TGTGCCAGCAGCGCGCCGACAGGGATCCTCTCTGGGGCCAACGTCCTGACTTTC. The entire variable domain, with the rest obtained from reference TRBV9 and TRBJ2-6, is as follows: DSGVTQTPKHLITATGQRVTLRCSPRSGDLSVYWYQQSLDQGLQFLIQYYNGEERAKGNILERFSAQQFPDLHSELNLSSLELGDSALYFCASSAPTGILSGANVLTFGAGSRLTVL.

The CDR3 DNA reads TGTGCCAGCAGTGGGGCGAACCAATTGAACACTGAAGCTTTCTTT. It encodes CASSGANQLNTEAFF. The chain carries TRBV2 and TRBJ1-1; D unclear. The V and J ends lost 4 bases and 0 bases respectively, with 12 bases between them. Germline V gene sequence: CDR1 SNHLY, CDR2 FYNNEI. CDR3 length equals 15 residues.

The rearrangement joins TRBV15 to TRBJ2-3, with D possibly TRBD2 on 5 matching bases. V was shortened by 4 bases and J by 2 bases, with 13 bases between the two germline ends. Germline loops: CDR1 LNHNV, CDR2 YYDKDF (reference sequence). This CDR3 has 15 residues. Written as DNA, the CDR3 is TGTGCCACCAGCAACTCCGGGGTACCCACAGATACGCAGTATTTT. It yields the protein CATSNSGVPTDTQYF.

The chain couples TRBV7-6 to TRBJ2-3; D gene unclear. V shed 1 base and J shed 2 bases, with 7 bases lying between them. CDR1 SGHVS and CDR2 FNYEAQ come from the germline V gene. The CDR3 covers 14 residues. The CDR3 DNA is TGTGCCAGCAGCTTAGAGCCCCACACAGATACGCAGTATTTT. It yields the protein CASSLEPHTDTQYF.

Concerning this clone itself: At one end, the junction sequence differs from germline, possibly due to a read error. The gene calls are TRBV3-1 (or the pseudogene TRBV3-2) and TRBJ1-1; D remains unclear. Germline CDR1 reads LGHDT; CDR2 reads YNNKEL (reference sequence). CDR3 size: 13 residues. CDR3 bases: TGTGCCAGCAGCCATGGGGAGAACATTGAAGCTTTCTTT. Translation gives CASSHGENIEAFF.

V gene TRBV5-6 combines with J gene TRBJ2-1, with D possibly matching TRBD1 (5 bases). Germline CDR1 and CDR2: SGHDT and YYEEEE. V lost 4 bases to trimming and J lost 10 bases, with 18 bases between them. The CDR3 runs 14 residues. CDR3 residues: CASSARRQFEEQFF. Here the CDR3 DNA reads TGTGCCAGCAGCGCTCGGAGACAGTTCGAGGAGCAGTTCTTC.

The chain links TRBV5-4 to TRBJ2-7; 7 nucleotides agree with TRBD2. The germline CDR1 and CDR2 sequences are SGHNT and YYREEE (reference sequence). Germline trimming cut 6 bases from V and 1 base from J; bases unmatched to any gene: 7. The CDR3 contains 14 residues. This chain's CDR3 is CASTPRGDSYEQYF. Here the CDR3 DNA reads TGTGCCAGCACCCCACGGGGGGATTCCTACGAGCAGTACTTC.

V is TRBV4-3 and J is TRBJ2-2; TRBD2 might be the D (5 bases). CDR3 length: 16 residues. Trimming stripped 0 bases from V and 4 bases from J, with 12 bases between. Germline V lookup: CDR1 LGHNA, CDR2 YSLEER. The DNA for the CDR3 is TGCGCCAGCAGCCAAGATCCGGGGTTGAGCACCGGGGAGCTGTTTTTT. Protein sequence: CASSQDPGLSTGELFF.

Concerning this clone itself: It is likely a read error, because the conserved phenylalanine at the end of the CDR3 is missing. The DNA is omitted, as the CDR3 cannot be located on it reliably, and the CDR3 follows TCRdb's listing. This sequence joins TRBV7-9 and TRBJ2-3; the table's D call TRBD2 went unverified against the DNA. Germline V gene sequence: CDR1 SEHNR, CDR2 FQNEAQ (reference sequence). Both ends counted, the CDR3 spans 12 residues. CDR3: CASSLGDRGFIM.

V and J are TRBV27 and TRBJ1-1, with 10 bases matching TRBD1. V was pared by 4 bases and J by 6 bases, with 5 bases of the junction left unmatched. Germline CDR1 MNHEY, CDR2 SMNVEV (reference sequence). The CDR3 is made up of 14 amino acids. The CDR3 is CASSSGTGVPEAFF. In nucleotides, the CDR3 is TGTGCCAGCAGTTCCGGGACAGGGGTGCCTGAAGCTTTCTTT.

CDR3 sequence (DNA): TGTGCCAGCAGCTTCGACAATGAGCAGTTCTTC. It specifies CASSFDNEQFF. The rearrangement links TRBV7-9 to TRBJ2-1; D is unclear. Germline values: CDR1 SEHNR, CDR2 FQNEAQ (reference sequence). V lost 3 bases to trimming and J lost 5 bases, with 2 bases between them. This CDR3 comprises 11 residues. The variable domain in full, with the rest retrieved from reference TRBV7-9 and TRBJ2-1, is DTGVSQNPRHKITKRGQNVTFRCDPISEHNRLYWYRQTLGQGPEFLTYFQNEAQLEKSRLLSDRFSAERPKGSFSTLEIQRTEQGDSAMYLCASSFDNEQFFGPGTRLTVL.

V gene TRBV3-1 (or the pseudogene TRBV3-2) combines with J gene TRBJ2-1; 8 bases line up with TRBD2. Trimming removed 1 base from V and 9 bases from J; junction bases left unmatched: 14. Germline CDR1 LGHDT, CDR2 YNNKEL (reference sequence). The CDR3 is 17 amino acids. CDR3 in amino acids: CASSQGPTGGALSEQFF. The CDR3 DNA reads TGTGCCAGCAGCCAAGGACCTACGGGGGGGGCCCTTAGTGAGCAGTTCTTC.

The V call is TRBV5-4, the J call TRBJ2-5, with a tentative D call TRBD2 (6 bases). The CDR3 contains 15 residues. Germline-derived CDR1 and CDR2 are SGHNT and YYREEE (reference sequence). V was trimmed by 1 base and J by 3 bases, leaving 13 bases between them. CDR3 coding DNA: TGTGCCAGCAGCTTGACGGGGGAGTATAAAGAGACCCAGTACTTC. As protein: CASSLTGEYKETQYF.

The rearrangement joins TRBV18 to TRBJ1-4; no definite D call. The CDR3 loop spans 14 amino acids. V lost 6 bases and J lost 0, with 8 bases in between. The germline gives CDR1 KGHSH, CDR2 LQKENI. The CDR3 DNA reads as TGTGCCAGCTCCCCATCTGCAACTAATGAAAAACTGTTTTTT. This gives the protein CASSPSATNEKLFF.

V gene TRBV13 combines with J gene TRBJ1-2, with TRBD1 as a possible D gene (6 bases). This CDR3 region has 14 residues. The V end was cut by 0 bases, the J end by 4 bases, with 9 bases between. In germline, CDR1 is PRHDT, CDR2 FYEKMQ (reference sequence). CDR3 residues: CASSLGTGFYGYTF. In DNA form, the CDR3 reads TGTGCCAGCAGCTTAGGTACAGGGTTCTATGGCTACACCTTC.

This clone has just a few counts. This chain joins TRBV15 and TRBJ1-1, with TRBD1 matching 10 bases. This CDR3 is 14 amino acids long. V was pared by 4 bases and J by 5 bases, with 4 bases of the junction left unmatched. CDR1 LNHNV and CDR2 YYDKDF come from the germline V gene (reference sequence). Here the CDR3 DNA reads TGTGCCACCAGCAAGGACAGGGGGAGGACTGAAGCTTTCTTT. Protein sequence: CATSKDRGRTEAFF.

The chain couples TRBV30 to TRBJ1-3; D perhaps matches TRBD1 (5 bases). Germline V gene lookup returns CDR1 GTSNPN and CDR2 SVGIG (reference sequence). V lost 1 base, J lost 4 bases, and 11 bases lay in between. This CDR3 comprises 14 residues. In DNA form, the CDR3 reads TGTGCCTGGAGTGCAGGGTTGAAGGGAAACACCATATATTTT. Translated: CAWSAGLKGNTIYF.

This clone was seen many times. This sequence joins TRBV3-1 (or the pseudogene TRBV3-2) and TRBJ2-7, with D perhaps TRBD1 (5 bases). Trimming took 2 bases from V and 3 from J, leaving 11 bases between them. In germline, CDR1 is LGHDT, CDR2 YNNKEL (reference sequence). This CDR3 contains 14 residues. CDR3 protein: CASSQQGSGYEQYF. For the CDR3, the DNA is TGTGCCAGCAGCCAACAGGGAAGTGGCTACGAGCAGTACTTC.

The chain carries TRBV5-1 and TRBJ2-1, with 12 positions matching TRBD2. The ends lost 2 bases at V and 8 bases at J; junction bases unmatched: 8. This CDR3 has 16 residues. Per germline, CDR1 SGHRS and CDR2 YFSETQ. DNA of the CDR3: TGCGCCAGCAGCTTTGTGCTAGCGGGGGGGCGCGATGAGCAGTTCTTC. It yields the protein CASSFVLAGGRDEQFF.

The chain couples TRBV6-5 to TRBJ2-2; 7 nucleotides line up with TRBD1. CDR3 length: 15 residues. Germline-derived CDR1 and CDR2 are MNHEY and SVGAGI. Germline trimming cut 5 bases from V and 5 bases from J; bases unmatched to any gene: 8. The CDR3 is CASSPNRGRTGELFF. The CDR3 DNA is TGTGCCAGCAGTCCGAACAGGGGACGGACCGGGGAGCTGTTTTTT.

The genes are TRBV2 and TRBJ1-4, with no clear D. The germline CDR1 and CDR2 sequences are SNHLY and FYNNEI. V was trimmed by 4 bases and J by 7 bases, leaving 13 bases between them. The CDR3 has 14 residues. The CDR3 bases are TGTGCCAGCAGTGTGTCCGAAGCTGGTGAAAAACTGTTTTTT. This codes for CASSVSEAGEKLFF.

The chain is built from TRBV5-4 and TRBJ1-2; TRBD1 agrees at 7 bases. With V trimmed by 0 bases and J by 1 base, 3 bases remained unmatched. The CDR3 has 15 amino acids. Germline loops: CDR1 SGHNT, CDR2 YYREEE (reference sequence). In DNA, the CDR3 is TGTGCCAGCAGCTTGGGCAGGGGGTTTAACTATGGCTACACCTTC. It yields the protein CASSLGRGFNYGYTF. Filled out from reference TRBV5-4 and TRBJ1-2, the complete variable domain reads ETGVTQSPTHLIKTRGQQVTLRCSSQSGHNTVSWYQQALGQGPQFIFQYYREEENGRGNFPPRFSGLQFPNYSSELNVNALELDDSALYLCASSLGRGFNYGYTFGSGTRLTVV.

V and J are TRBV5-1 and TRBJ1-4, with unresolved D. Per germline, CDR1 SGHRS and CDR2 YFSETQ. The V end was cut by 0 bases, the J end by 0 bases, with 6 bases between. The CDR3 loop spans 15 amino acids. The CDR3 DNA reads TGCGCCAGCAGCTTGGTAGGAGCAACTAATGAAAAACTGTTTTTT. Translated: CASSLVGATNEKLFF.

This rearrangement joins TRBV5-6 to TRBJ2-7, with 7 nucleotides matching TRBD2. The V gene's germline CDR1 is SGHDT and CDR2 YYEEEE. The trim removed 2 bases at V and 5 bases at J, leaving 4 bases unmatched. The CDR3 consists of 13 residues. CDR3 coding DNA: TGTGCCAGCAGCTTACGACTAGCTGACGAGCAGTACTTC. Residues: CASSLRLADEQYF.

Comments on this clone: Other DNA sequences within the sample encode an identical CDR3. The rearrangement links TRBV5-1 to TRBJ2-5, with 9 bases lining up with TRBD1. This CDR3 region has 15 residues. CDR1 is SGHRS, CDR2 YFSETQ, per germline. V dropped 4 bases and J dropped 3; count of bases not matched to a gene: 7. DNA of the CDR3: TGCGCCAGCAGCAAGACTACAGGGGGCGAAGAGACCCAGTACTTC. Its translation is CASSKTTGGEETQYF.